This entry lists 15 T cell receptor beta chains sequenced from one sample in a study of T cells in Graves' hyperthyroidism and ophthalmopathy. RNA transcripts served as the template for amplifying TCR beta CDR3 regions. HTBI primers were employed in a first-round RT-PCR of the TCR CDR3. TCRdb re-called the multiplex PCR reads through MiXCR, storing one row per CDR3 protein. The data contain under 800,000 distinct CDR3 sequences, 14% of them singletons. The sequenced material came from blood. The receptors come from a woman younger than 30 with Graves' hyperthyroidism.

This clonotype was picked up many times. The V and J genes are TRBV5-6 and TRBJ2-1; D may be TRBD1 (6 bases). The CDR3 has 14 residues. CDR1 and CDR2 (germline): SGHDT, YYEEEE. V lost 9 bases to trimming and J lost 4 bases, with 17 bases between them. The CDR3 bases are TGTGCCACCAGTTTGTGGGGGCCTTACAATGAGCAGTTCTTC. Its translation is CATSLWGPYNEQFF.

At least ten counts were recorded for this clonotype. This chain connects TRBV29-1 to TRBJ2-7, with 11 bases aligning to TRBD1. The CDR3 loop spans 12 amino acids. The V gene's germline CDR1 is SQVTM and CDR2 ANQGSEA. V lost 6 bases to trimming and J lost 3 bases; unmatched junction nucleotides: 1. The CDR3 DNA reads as TGCAGCGTGGGGACAGGGGGCTACGAGCAGTACTTC. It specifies CSVGTGGYEQYF.

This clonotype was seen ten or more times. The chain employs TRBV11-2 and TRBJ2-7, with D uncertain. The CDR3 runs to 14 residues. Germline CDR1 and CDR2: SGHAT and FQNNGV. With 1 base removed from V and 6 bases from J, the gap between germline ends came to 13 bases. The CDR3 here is CASSLVIGPSEQYF. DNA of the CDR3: TGTGCCAGCAGCTTAGTCATAGGACCCAGCGAGCAGTACTTC.

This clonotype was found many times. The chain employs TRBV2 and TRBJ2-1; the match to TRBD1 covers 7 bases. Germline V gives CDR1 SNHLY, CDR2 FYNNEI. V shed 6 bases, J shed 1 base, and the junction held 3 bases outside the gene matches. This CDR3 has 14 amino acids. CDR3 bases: TGTGCCAGCAGCGGGACAGCTTCCTACAATGAGCAGTTCTTC. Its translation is CASSGTASYNEQFF.

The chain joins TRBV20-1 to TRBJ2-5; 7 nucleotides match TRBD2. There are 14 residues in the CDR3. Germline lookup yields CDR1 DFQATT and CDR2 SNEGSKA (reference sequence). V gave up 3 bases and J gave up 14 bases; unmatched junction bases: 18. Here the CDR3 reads CSASFRTSRVTRYF. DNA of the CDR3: TGCAGTGCTAGCTTCCGGACTAGTCGCGTGACCCGATACTTC.

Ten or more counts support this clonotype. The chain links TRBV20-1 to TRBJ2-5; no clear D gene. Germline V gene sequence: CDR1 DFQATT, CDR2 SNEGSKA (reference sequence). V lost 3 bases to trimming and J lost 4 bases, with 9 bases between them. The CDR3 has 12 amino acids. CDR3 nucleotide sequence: TGCAGTGCTAGCGGACGAGGAGAGACCCAGTACTTC. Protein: CSASGRGETQYF.

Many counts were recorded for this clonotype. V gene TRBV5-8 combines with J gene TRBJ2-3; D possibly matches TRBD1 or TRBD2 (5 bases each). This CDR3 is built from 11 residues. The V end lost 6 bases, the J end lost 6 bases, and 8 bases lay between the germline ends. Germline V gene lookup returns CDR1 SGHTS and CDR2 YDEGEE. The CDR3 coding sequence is TGTGCCAGCAACGAGGGGGATACGCAGTATTTT. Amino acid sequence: CASNEGDTQYF. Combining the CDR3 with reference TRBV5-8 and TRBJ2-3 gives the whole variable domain EAGVTQSPTHLIKTRGQQATLRCSPISGHTSVYWYQQALGLGLQFLLWYDEGEERNRGNFPPRFSGRQFPNYSSELNVNALELEDSALYLCASNEGDTQYFGPGTRLTVL.

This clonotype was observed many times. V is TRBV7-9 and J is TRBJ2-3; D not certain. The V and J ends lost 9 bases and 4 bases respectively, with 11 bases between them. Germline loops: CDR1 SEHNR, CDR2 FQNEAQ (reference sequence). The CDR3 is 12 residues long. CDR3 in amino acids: CASSPAPDTQYF. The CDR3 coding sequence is TGTGCCAGTAGCCCCGCTCCAGATACGCAGTATTTT. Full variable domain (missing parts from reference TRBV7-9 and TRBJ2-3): DTGVSQNPRHKITKRGQNVTFRCDPISEHNRLYWYRQTLGQGPEFLTYFQNEAQLEKSRLLSDRFSAERPKGSFSTLEIQRTEQGDSAMYLCASSPAPDTQYFGPGTRLTVL.

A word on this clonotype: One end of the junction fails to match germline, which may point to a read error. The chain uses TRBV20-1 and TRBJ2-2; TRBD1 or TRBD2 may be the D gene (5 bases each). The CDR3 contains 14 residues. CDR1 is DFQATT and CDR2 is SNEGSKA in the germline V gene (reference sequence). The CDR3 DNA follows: TGCAGTGCTAGGAGGGGAACGAACACCGGGGAGCCGTTTTTT. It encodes CSARRGTNTGEPFF.

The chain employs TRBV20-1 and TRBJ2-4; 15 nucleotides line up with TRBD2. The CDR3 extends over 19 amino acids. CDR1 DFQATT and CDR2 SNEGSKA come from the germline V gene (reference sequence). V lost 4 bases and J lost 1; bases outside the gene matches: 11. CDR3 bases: TGCAGTGCTAACAGGAGGGGACTAGCGGGAGGCCCTGCCAAAAACATTCAGTACTTC. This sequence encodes CSANRRGLAGGPAKNIQYF.

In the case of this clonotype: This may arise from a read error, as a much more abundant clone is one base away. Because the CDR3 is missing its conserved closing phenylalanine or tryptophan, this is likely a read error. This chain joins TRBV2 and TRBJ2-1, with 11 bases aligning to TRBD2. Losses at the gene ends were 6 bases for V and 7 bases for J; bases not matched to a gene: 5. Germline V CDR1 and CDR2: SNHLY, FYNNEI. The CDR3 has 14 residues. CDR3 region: CASRVTSGSNEQFS. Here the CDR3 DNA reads TGTGCCAGCAGAGTCACTAGCGGGAGTAATGAGCAGTTCTCC.

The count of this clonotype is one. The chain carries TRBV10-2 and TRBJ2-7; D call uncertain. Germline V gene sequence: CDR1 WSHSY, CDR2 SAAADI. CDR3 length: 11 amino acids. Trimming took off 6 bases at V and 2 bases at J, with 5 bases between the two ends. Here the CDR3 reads CASSEPYEQYF. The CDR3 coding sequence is TGCGCCAGCAGCGAACCCTACGAGCAGTACTTC.

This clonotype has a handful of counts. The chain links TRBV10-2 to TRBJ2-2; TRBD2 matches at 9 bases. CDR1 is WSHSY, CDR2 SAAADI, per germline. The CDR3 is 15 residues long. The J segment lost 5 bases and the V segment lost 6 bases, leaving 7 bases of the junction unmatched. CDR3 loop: CASRAIAGETGELFF. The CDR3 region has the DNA TGCGCCAGCAGGGCCATAGCGGGAGAAACCGGGGAGCTGTTTTTT.

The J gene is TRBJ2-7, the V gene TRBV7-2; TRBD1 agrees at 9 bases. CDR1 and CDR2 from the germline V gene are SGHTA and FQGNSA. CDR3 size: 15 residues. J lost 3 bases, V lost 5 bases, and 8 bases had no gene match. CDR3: CASSPWDREHYEQYF. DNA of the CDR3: TGTGCCAGCAGCCCCTGGGACAGGGAACACTACGAGCAGTACTTC.

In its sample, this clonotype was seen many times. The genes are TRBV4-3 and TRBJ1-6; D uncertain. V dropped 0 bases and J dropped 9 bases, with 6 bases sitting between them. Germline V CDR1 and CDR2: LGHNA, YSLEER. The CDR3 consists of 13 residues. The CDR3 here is CASSQDSVSPLHF. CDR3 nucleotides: TGCGCCAGCAGCCAAGATTCCGTTTCACCCCTCCACTTT.